A single sample is the source of the 19 T cell receptor beta chains below, sequenced in a study of preoperative IRX-2 immunotherapy in early breast cancer. Specified treatment: preoperative locoregional IRX-2 cytokine immunotherapy. Assay used: immunoSEQ multiplex PCR; TCRdb lists only in-frame clones, some missing. The sample carries 40,000 to 45,000 clones, about 95% recorded once. Material: tumor tissue, obtained after IRX-2 immunotherapy. These receptors originate from a human donor with breast cancer.

CDR3 sequence: CASSFDTAYEQYF. Written as DNA, the CDR3 is TGCGCCAGCAGCTTCGACACAGCCTACGAGCAGTACTTC. The V and J genes are TRBV5-1 and TRBJ2-7; D uncertain. CDR3 size: 13 residues. Deletions cut 2 bases from V and 2 bases from J, with 8 bases between. Looked up from germline, CDR1 is SGHRS and CDR2 is YFSETQ.

CDR3 in DNA: TGTGCCAGCAGTTCGACCGGGAGGCAGTACTTC. Its translation is CASSSTGRQYF. The chain uses TRBV6-5 and TRBJ2-7; TRBD2 is a possible D gene (6 bases). Germline CDR1 and CDR2: MNHEY and SVGAGI. CDR3 length: 11 residues. Trimming removed 4 bases from V and 9 bases from J, with 10 bases in between.

V gene TRBV19 combines with J gene TRBJ1-4; no firm D call. V gave up 2 bases and J gave up 8 bases, with 6 bases separating them. The CDR3 is 12 residues long. CDR1 and CDR2 from the germline V gene are LNHDA and SQIVND (reference sequence). The CDR3 DNA sequence: TGTGCCAGTAGTATACTGGGGGAAAAACTGTTTTTT. This gives the protein CASSILGEKLFF.

V usage is TRBV18 and J usage is TRBJ2-7, with TRBD1 matching 7 bases. Germline assignment: CDR1 KGHSH and CDR2 LQKENI. This CDR3 is 14 amino acids long. J gave up 8 bases and V 6 bases, and 13 bases lay outside the gene matches. CDR3 residues: CASSPSGTAAQQYF. For the CDR3, the DNA is TGTGCCAGCTCGCCCTCCGGGACAGCGGCACAGCAGTACTTC.

The chain has TRBV7-9 and TRBJ2-7; 14 nucleotides agree with TRBD2. The CDR3 length is 16 residues. With V trimmed by 3 bases and J by 4 bases, 5 bases remained unmatched. Germline V gives CDR1 SEHNR, CDR2 FQNEAQ (reference sequence). CDR3 sequence reads: CASSLTGTSGRYEQYF. CDR3 sequence (DNA): TGTGCCAGCAGCTTGACCGGGACTAGCGGGAGATACGAGCAGTACTTC.

J is TRBJ2-3 and V is TRBV28; D not certain. V gave up 6 bases and J gave up 0 bases, with 7 bases separating them. There are 13 residues in the CDR3. CDR1 and CDR2 (germline): MDHEN, SYDVKM. The DNA for the CDR3 is TGTGCCAGCAGGCCCTCTAGCACAGATACGCAGTATTTT. This codes for CASRPSSTDTQYF.

V usage is TRBV7-2 and J usage is TRBJ1-6, with D maybe TRBD1 (6 bases). The CDR3 loop spans 14 amino acids. CDR1 is SGHTA and CDR2 is FQGNSA in the germline V gene. V was cut by 3 bases and J by 5 bases, with 8 bases left in between. CDR3 protein: CASSLRGNNSPLHF. The CDR3, as DNA: TGTGCCAGCAGCTTGAGGGGGAATAATTCACCCCTCCACTTT. Using reference TRBV7-2 and TRBJ1-6 for the parts outside the CDR3, the full variable domain is GAGVSQSPSNKVTEKGKDVELRCDPISGHTALYWYRQSLGQGLEFLIYFQGNSAPDKSGLPSDRFSAERTGGSVSTLTIQRTQQEDSAVYLCASSLRGNNSPLHFGNGTRLTVT.

The chain combines TRBV13 with TRBJ1-6; the D gene is possibly TRBD1 (6 bases). This CDR3 contains 16 residues. V lost 0 bases and J lost 5, with 11 bases in between. Looked up from germline, CDR1 is PRHDT and CDR2 is FYEKMQ (reference sequence). CDR3 DNA: TGTGCCAGCAGCTTAGGGAGACAGGATAATAATTCACCCCTCCACTTT. This encodes CASSLGRQDNNSPLHF.

The V call is TRBV7-2, the J call TRBJ2-7; D gene ambiguous. Germline lookup yields CDR1 SGHTA and CDR2 FQGNSA. The CDR3 is 15 residues long. Trimming cost V 3 bases and J 2 bases, with 14 bases left between them. This CDR3 is CASSFNSGLTYEQYF. In DNA form, the CDR3 reads TGTGCCAGCAGCTTCAACTCGGGCTTGACCTACGAGCAGTACTTC. The full variable domain, rest sourced from reference TRBV7-2 and TRBJ2-7, is GAGVSQSPSNKVTEKGKDVELRCDPISGHTALYWYRQSLGQGLEFLIYFQGNSAPDKSGLPSDRFSAERTGGSVSTLTIQRTQQEDSAVYLCASSFNSGLTYEQYFGPGTRLTVT.

In its sample, this clone was seen once. The chain recombines TRBV19 with TRBJ1-4; D is uncertain. The germline gives CDR1 LNHDA, CDR2 SQIVND (reference sequence). The CDR3 is 12 residues long. The V end lost 3 bases, the J end lost 8 bases, and 7 bases lay between the germline ends. The CDR3 sequence: CASSMTTEKLFF. CDR3 coding DNA: TGTGCCAGTAGTATGACGACGGAAAAACTGTTTTTT.

The V gene is TRBV6-1, the J gene TRBJ2-7; D not resolved. Germline V gene data show CDR1 as MNHNS and CDR2 as SASEGT. The CDR3 is 11 residues long. V was trimmed by 3 bases and J by 3 bases, leaving 3 bases between them. The CDR3 is CASSEDYEQYF. The CDR3 nucleotides read TGTGCCAGCAGTGAGGACTACGAGCAGTACTTC.

CDR3 protein: CASSSGSWEQYF. Written as DNA, the CDR3 is TGTGCCAGCTCTAGCGGCTCCTGGGAGCAGTACTTC. The chain is built from TRBV6-5 and TRBJ2-7, with 7 bases lining up with TRBD2. The trim removed 8 bases at V and 7 bases at J, leaving 8 bases unmatched. The CDR3 loop spans 12 amino acids. Germline loops: CDR1 MNHEY, CDR2 SVGAGI.

The V and J genes are TRBV9 and TRBJ2-7, with TRBD2 matching over 10 bases. J was trimmed by 2 bases and V by 3 bases; bases with no gene match: 5. Looked up from germline, CDR1 is SGDLS and CDR2 is YYNGEE. The length of the CDR3 is 15 residues. CDR3 DNA: TGTGCCAGCAGCGCCCTAGCGGGAGCCACCTACGAGCAGTACTTC. Translation gives CASSALAGATYEQYF.

The J gene is TRBJ1-1, the V gene TRBV7-3; maybe TRBD1 (6 bases). V was shortened by 5 bases and J by 0 bases, with 10 bases between the two germline ends. Germline-derived CDR1 and CDR2 are SGHTA and FQGTGA. CDR3 length: 14 amino acids. CDR3 residues: CASSVTGLNTEAFF. The CDR3, as DNA: TGTGCCAGCAGCGTGACAGGTTTGAACACTGAAGCTTTCTTT.

The rearrangement joins TRBV7-8 to TRBJ1-4; D gene uncertain. The CDR3 is made up of 16 amino acids. CDR1 and CDR2 from the germline V gene are SGHVS and FQNEAQ. The V and J ends lost 1 base and 0 bases respectively, with 9 bases between them. The CDR3 spells CASSLDSSATNEKLFF. The CDR3 nucleotides are TGTGCCAGCAGCTTAGATTCTTCTGCAACTAATGAAAAACTGTTTTTT.

The chain joins TRBV7-9 to TRBJ2-7; D remains ambiguous. Germline V gene data show CDR1 as SEHNR and CDR2 as FQNEAQ (reference sequence). Trimming took 0 bases from V and 5 from J, leaving 5 bases between them. The CDR3 loop spans 12 amino acids. The CDR3 is CASSLAQHEQYF. DNA for the CDR3: TGTGCCAGCAGCTTAGCTCAGCACGAGCAGTACTTC. Variable domain in full (rest from reference TRBV7-9 and TRBJ2-7): DTGVSQNPRHKITKRGQNVTFRCDPISEHNRLYWYRQTLGQGPEFLTYFQNEAQLEKSRLLSDRFSAERPKGSFSTLEIQRTEQGDSAMYLCASSLAQHEQYFGPGTRLTVT.

The chain carries TRBV7-2 and TRBJ2-5; TRBD2 matches 15 bases. Germline V CDR1 and CDR2: SGHTA, FQGNSA. The CDR3 totals 20 residues. Trimming cost V 0 bases and J 2 bases; bases outside gene matches: 10. The CDR3 is CASSLALGTSGGRGQETQYF. In nucleotides, the CDR3 is TGTGCCAGCAGCTTAGCTCTCGGGACTAGCGGGGGGCGGGGGCAAGAGACCCAGTACTTC.

V usage is TRBV29-1 and J usage is TRBJ1-4; TRBD1 aligns across 9 bases. Unmatched junction bases numbered 10, after V lost 6 bases and J lost 8 bases. The CDR3 spans 14 residues. Germline CDR1 SQVTM, CDR2 ANQGSEA. CDR3 sequence reads: CSVEDRGLTEKLFF. The CDR3 DNA reads as TGCAGCGTAGAGGACAGGGGACTTACAGAAAAACTGTTTTTT.

The chain is built from TRBV4-3 and TRBJ1-1, with 8 bases lining up with TRBD1. Looked up from germline, CDR1 is LGHNA and CDR2 is YSLEER. Trimming cost V 3 bases and J 1 base; bases outside gene matches: 4. The CDR3 loop spans 15 amino acids. CDR3 protein: CASSHRTGRNTEAFF. The CDR3 region has the DNA TGCGCCAGCAGCCACAGGACAGGGCGGAACACTGAAGCTTTCTTT.